One and the same sample provided the 20 T cell receptor beta chains below, sequenced in a study of T cells after posttransplantation cyclophosphamide. A marrow graft followed busulfan-fludarabine conditioning, with cyclophosphamide on days +3 and +4. The method was immunoSEQ multiplex PCR; TCRdb's version includes in-frame clones alone and lacks a portion of them. The sample holds 5,700 or so clones, and no clone turns up only once. The source was PBMCs, collected after allogeneic stem cell transplant with posttransplant cyclophosphamide. These receptors were collected from a male patient between 60 and 69 years old who received an allogeneic stem cell transplant from a related donor, was CMV-positive, and had no GVHD. Some T cells may be transferred from the graft donor.

This clone was found a few times. The genes are TRBV25-1 and TRBJ2-6; D gene ambiguous. V lost 10 bases to trimming and J lost 5 bases, with 15 bases between them. CDR3 size: 14 residues. The germline V gene encodes CDR1 MGHDK and CDR2 SYGVNS. The CDR3: CATSTGDWANVLTF. In DNA form, the CDR3 reads TGTGCCACTAGTACCGGTGACTGGGCCAACGTCCTGACTTTC.

This clone showed up many times. V and J are TRBV5-1 and TRBJ1-1, with 7 bases that match TRBD1. The CDR3 covers 12 residues. Germline CDR1 reads SGHRS; CDR2 reads YFSETQ. Trimming took 3 bases from V and 7 from J; bases not matched to a gene: 3. The CDR3 region is CASSWDSYEAFF. The CDR3 DNA follows: TGCGCCAGCAGCTGGGACAGTTATGAAGCTTTCTTT.

The chain couples TRBV7-9 to TRBJ2-7; 8 nucleotides align to TRBD1. CDR1 and CDR2 (germline): SEHNR, FQNEAQ (reference sequence). The length of the CDR3 is 14 residues. The J segment lost 2 bases and the V segment lost 5 bases, leaving 5 bases of the junction unmatched. The CDR3 spells CASSGGQGPYEQYF. The CDR3 DNA reads as TGTGCCAGCAGCGGTGGACAGGGCCCCTACGAGCAGTACTTC.

The J gene is TRBJ2-5, the V gene TRBV7-2; 8 bases are shared with TRBD2. The J call may be in error: the DNA end matches TRBJ2-7 better. Germline assignment: CDR1 SGHTA and CDR2 FQGNSA. There are 16 residues in the CDR3. CDR3 sequence: CASSLDSGVYSYEQYF. CDR3 DNA: TGTGCCAGCAGCTTAGATAGCGGGGTCTACTCCTACGAGCAGTACTTC.

This clone was seen repeatedly, ten times or more. This rearrangement joins TRBV27 to TRBJ2-1, with D uncertain. Germline lookup yields CDR1 MNHEY and CDR2 SMNVEV (reference sequence). This CDR3 is built from 16 residues. V lost 0 bases and J lost 6, with 15 bases in between. The CDR3 DNA reads TGTGCCAGCAGTTTATCGATCGAGCAGGTGGTCAATGAGCAGTTCTTC. It yields the protein CASSLSIEQVVNEQFF.

This clone was seen repeatedly, ten times or more. V and J are TRBV7-6 and TRBJ2-1, with D hard to call. Germline V gene lookup returns CDR1 SGHVS and CDR2 FNYEAQ. The V end was cut by 1 base, the J end by 8 bases, with 9 bases between. The CDR3 is 13 amino acids. CDR3 bases: TGTGCCAGCAGCTTAGTCTTCCCGGATGAGCAGTTCTTC. Translated, it gives CASSLVFPDEQFF.

This clone has a handful of counts. The genes are TRBV6-1 and TRBJ2-7, with 7 positions matching TRBD1. Germline CDR1 reads MNHNS; CDR2 reads SASEGT. V shed 5 bases, J shed 6 bases, and the junction held 10 bases outside the gene matches. CDR3 length: 14 residues. The CDR3 sequence is CASSLDRVGREQYF. Here the CDR3 DNA reads TGTGCCAGCAGTCTTGACAGGGTCGGTCGCGAGCAGTACTTC.

This clone was seen repeatedly, ten times or more. The chain combines TRBV2 with TRBJ2-2; 8 positions match TRBD1. Germline loops: CDR1 SNHLY, CDR2 FYNNEI. V was pared by 6 bases and J by 6 bases, with 12 bases of the junction left unmatched. The CDR3 totals 16 residues. The CDR3 DNA reads TGTGCCAGCAGCGCCTGGACAGGGAAGACCTCCGGGGAGCTGTTTTTT. This translates into CASSAWTGKTSGELFF.

This clone has at least ten counts. V is TRBV28 and J is TRBJ1-2; D is perhaps TRBD1 (6 bases). Germline lookup yields CDR1 MDHEN and CDR2 SYDVKM. Trimming shortened V by 2 bases and J by 8 bases, and 24 bases separated the two germline ends. The CDR3 totals 17 residues. CDR3 amino acids: CASSLTPGARGPGGYTF. DNA for the CDR3: TGTGCCAGCAGTTTAACCCCTGGGGCCAGGGGCCCCGGGGGCTACACCTTC.

The gene calls are TRBV9 and TRBJ2-7; 7 bases line up with TRBD2. Trimming removed 3 bases from V and 2 bases from J; junction bases left unmatched: 8. There are 15 residues in the CDR3. The germline V gene encodes CDR1 SGDLS and CDR2 YYNGEE. The CDR3 DNA reads TGTGCCAGCAGCGCGAGGGAGGGGCGGGCCTACGAGCAGTACTTC. Protein product: CASSAREGRAYEQYF.

At least ten counts were recorded for this clone. The chain combines TRBV5-4 with TRBJ1-2; D remains ambiguous. Germline V gene sequence: CDR1 SGHNT, CDR2 YYREEE (reference sequence). V shed 7 bases and J shed 2 bases, with 6 bases lying between them. CDR3 length: 11 amino acids. CDR3 nucleotides: TGTGCCAGCGTGAGCAACTATGGCTACACCTTC. It yields the protein CASVSNYGYTF.

This chain connects TRBV6-5 to TRBJ2-5; 13 bases are shared with TRBD2. TRBJ2-7 matches the DNA end more closely, so the J call is doubtful. This CDR3 is 15 amino acids long. CDR1 and CDR2 (germline): MNHEY, SVGAGI. The CDR3 loop reads CASTMGLAGTYEQYF. The CDR3, as DNA: TGTGCCAGCACCATGGGACTAGCGGGGACCTACGAGCAGTACTTC.

This clone was seen only a few times. The V and J genes are TRBV30 and TRBJ1-5, with a weak D call TRBD1 (5 bases). The CDR3 extends over 13 amino acids. The germline gives CDR1 GTSNPN, CDR2 SVGIG (reference sequence). Trimming left V 1 base short and J 4 bases short, with 8 bases between. Here the CDR3 reads CAWSEGYNQPQHF. For the CDR3, the DNA is TGTGCCTGGAGTGAGGGGTATAATCAGCCCCAGCATTTT.

This clone was detected a few times. The chain couples TRBV5-6 to TRBJ1-6, with D perhaps matching TRBD1 (5 bases). Trimming cost V 0 bases and J 10 bases, with 5 bases left between them. CDR1 and CDR2 (germline): SGHDT, YYEEEE. This CDR3 has 12 residues. CDR3 sequence reads: CASSLGQSPLHF. The CDR3, as DNA: TGTGCCAGCAGCTTGGGACAGTCACCCCTCCACTTT.

This clone was detected many times. V gene TRBV5-1 combines with J gene TRBJ1-1; D might be TRBD1 (6 bases). The V end was cut by 5 bases, the J end by 0 bases, with 11 bases between. Germline lookup yields CDR1 SGHRS and CDR2 YFSETQ. This CDR3 spans 14 amino acids. CDR3 amino acids: CASRTGTLNTEAFF. The DNA for the CDR3 is TGCGCCAGCAGAACCGGGACATTGAACACTGAAGCTTTCTTT.

This clone was found many times. The V and J genes are TRBV28 and TRBJ2-1; 9 bases match TRBD1. V lost 4 bases, J lost 2 bases, and 15 bases stayed unmatched. This CDR3 is built from 19 residues. Germline values: CDR1 MDHEN, CDR2 SYDVKM. CDR3 sequence (DNA): TGTGCCAGCAGTTCCAAGACAATCGCCCGGGACAGGGCCTACAATGAGCAGTTCTTC. It is translated as CASSSKTIARDRAYNEQFF. The full variable domain, with the rest looked up from reference TRBV28 and TRBJ2-1, is DVKVTQSSRYLVKRTGEKVFLECVQDMDHENMFWYRQDPGLGLRLIYFSYDVKMKEKGDIPEGYSVSREKKERFSLILESASTNQTSMYLCASSSKTIARDRAYNEQFFGPGTRLTVL.

The sample holds many counts of this clone. V and J are TRBV5-5 and TRBJ1-2, with D unresolved. V was shortened by 1 base and J by 6 bases, with 13 bases between the two germline ends. CDR1 SGHKS and CDR2 YYEKEE come from the germline V gene (reference sequence). This CDR3 has 14 amino acids. CDR3 nucleotides: TGTGCCAGCAGCTTGTTTGGGCTAGCTGATGGCTACACCTTC. The encoded protein is CASSLFGLADGYTF.

In its sample, this clone was seen many times. This chain connects TRBV7-9 to TRBJ1-2; TRBD1 matches 8 bases. The CDR3 length is 13 residues. V shed 6 bases, J shed 6 bases, and the junction held 6 bases outside the gene matches. The germline V gene encodes CDR1 SEHNR and CDR2 FQNEAQ (reference sequence). The CDR3 protein is CASSSQGADGYTF. In DNA form, the CDR3 reads TGTGCCAGCAGTTCCCAGGGGGCGGATGGCTACACCTTC.

This clone was counted at least ten times. The chain uses TRBV2 and TRBJ1-2; 7 nucleotides align to TRBD1. Germline loops: CDR1 SNHLY, CDR2 FYNNEI. The CDR3 sequence is 13 residues long. V shed 4 bases, J shed 3 bases, and the junction held 2 bases outside the gene matches. The CDR3 loop reads CASSGTGYYGYTF. CDR3 in DNA: TGTGCCAGCAGTGGGACAGGATACTATGGCTACACCTTC.

The V call is TRBV30, the J call TRBJ1-5, with D uncertain. Germline values: CDR1 GTSNPN, CDR2 SVGIG (reference sequence). V was cut by 3 bases and J by 11 bases, with 17 bases left in between. The CDR3 has 13 residues. CDR3 residues: CAWSPFRRRSQHF. The CDR3 coding sequence is TGTGCCTGGAGCCCCTTTCGGCGGAGGTCCCAGCATTTT.